This note documents a single T cell receptor (beta chain) sequence. The data stem from a study of blood T cell repertoires in COVID-19. About the study: Spain, Italy and the United States supplied samples that represented acute and convalescent COVID-19.

Here immunoSEQ multiplex PCR was the method, and the copy in TCRdb shows in-frame clones only, minus some. The table has about 68,000 clones, 86% seen once. The CDR3 has 15 residues. V dropped 4 bases and J dropped 2; count of bases not matched to a gene: 7. The germline gives CDR1 SGHNT, CDR2 YYREEE (reference sequence). The chain carries TRBV5-4 and TRBJ2-7; TRBD1 agrees at 9 bases. The source material was peripheral blood. The origin of this receptor is a man of 80 years or more with COVID-19, enrolled during active disease. CDR3 sequence reads: CASSGRDRVTYEQYF. CDR3 DNA: TGTGCCAGCAGCGGACGGGACAGGGTGACCTACGAGCAGTACTTC.